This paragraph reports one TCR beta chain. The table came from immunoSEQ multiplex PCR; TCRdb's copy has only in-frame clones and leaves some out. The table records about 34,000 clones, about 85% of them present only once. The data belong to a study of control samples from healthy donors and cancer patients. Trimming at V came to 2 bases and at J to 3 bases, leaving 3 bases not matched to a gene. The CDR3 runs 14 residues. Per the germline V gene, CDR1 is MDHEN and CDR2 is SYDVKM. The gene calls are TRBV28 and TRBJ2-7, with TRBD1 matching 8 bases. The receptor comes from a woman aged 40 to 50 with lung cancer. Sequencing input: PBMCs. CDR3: CASSLRTGHYEQYF. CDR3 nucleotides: TGTGCCAGCAGTTTAAGGACAGGGCACTACGAGCAGTACTTC. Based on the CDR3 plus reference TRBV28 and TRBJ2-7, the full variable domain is DVKVTQSSRYLVKRTGEKVFLECVQDMDHENMFWYRQDPGLGLRLIYFSYDVKMKEKGDIPEGYSVSREKKERFSLILESASTNQTSMYLCASSLRTGHYEQYFGPGTRLTVT.